The sequence of this TCR beta chain was determined in a study of blood T cell repertoires in COVID-19 (dated by TCRdb to about 2020). With respect to the entire study: Samples from collaborators originated in the United States, Italy and Spain and spanned both the acute and convalescent phases of COVID-19. The material from the prospective study consisted of cDNA or gDNA derived from T cells, B-cell-depleted T cells, or PBMCs. Deeply sampled blood TCRbeta repertoires from subjects exposed to, actively infected with, or recovered from COVID-19 were included in the dataset. A freely available public database, intended as a resource for researchers studying the immune response to SARS-CoV-2, is where the repertoires were released. Samples came from the ongoing ImmuneRACE study (first 160 participants) plus 1,254 subjects from 6 global collaborators. Sample metadata almost always included a de-identified subject ID, COVID-19 status, age in years and sex. Where available, HLA class I and class II types were obtained from metadata supplied by the sample provider rather than from assay-based typing. Here is what the overall study found, with its caveats: Clinical and demographic metadata were provided uncurated, with the amount varying by source and participant.

V gives up 2 bases and J gives up 2 bases, and the segment between their germline ends measures 7 bases. Based on the germline V gene, the CDR1 and CDR2 sequences are SGHRS and YFSETQ. Including cysteine and phenylalanine, the CDR3 has 13 amino acids. Of the read, only the CDR3 DNA is kept; its 39 bases are in frame from base 1. Collaborating institutions collected whole blood in K2EDTA tubes following their own protocols. For TCRbeta analysis, collaborator samples were shipped as frozen whole blood, as isolated PBMCs, or as DNA extracted from either sample type. The immunoSEQ Assay, a bias-controlled multiplex PCR, was used to amplify TCRbeta CDR3 regions from genomic DNA. Turning to the authors' computational methods: Nucleated cell counts per sample were estimated from amplification of reference gene primers within the assay. To quantify the absolute abundance of each unique TCRbeta CDR3 rearrangement, sequence reads were collapsed and filtered. For each sample, productive Simpson clonality was calculated as the square root of Simpson's diversity index over productive rearrangements. Not all clones reach the TCRdb copy of this immuneACCESS table, which keeps in-frame sequences only. Checked studies attribute under half of the gap to unresolved V genes and leave the rest unexplained. Clone size and V and J calls were adopted from that table, with D and trimming inferred from the DNA. The table for this sample lists about 83,000 clones; approximately 86% of them were counted only once. The ten largest clones add up to about 7.8% of the sample.

In regard to this clone: Its antigen has not been determined. Base qualities are not recorded, but no much larger clone differs from it by a single base.

Sequencing used peripheral blood. Recombination linked TRBV5-1 to TRBJ1-2; tentative D gene TRBD1, with 5 bases matching. This clonotype was obtained from a man aged 80 or over with active or convalescent COVID-19. The DNA sequence is as follows: TGCGCCAGCAGCTTACAGGCCAACTATGGCTACACCTTC. It translates as CASSLQANYGYTF.